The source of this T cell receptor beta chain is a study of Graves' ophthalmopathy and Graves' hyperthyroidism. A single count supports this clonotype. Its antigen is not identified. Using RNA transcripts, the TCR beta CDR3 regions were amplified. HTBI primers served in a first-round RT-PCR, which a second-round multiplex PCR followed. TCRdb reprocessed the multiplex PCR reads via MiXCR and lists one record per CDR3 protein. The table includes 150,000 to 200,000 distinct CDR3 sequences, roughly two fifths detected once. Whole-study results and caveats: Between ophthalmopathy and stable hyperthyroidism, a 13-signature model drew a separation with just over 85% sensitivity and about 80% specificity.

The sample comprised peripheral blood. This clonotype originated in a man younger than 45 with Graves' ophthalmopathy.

The CDR3 sequence: CASSFLSGPNTGELFF. In nucleotides, the CDR3 is TGTGCCAGCAGTTTTCTTAGCGGTCCGAACACCGGGGAGCTGTTTTTT. The gene calls are TRBV27 and TRBJ2-2; the D gene is possibly TRBD2 (6 bases). The CDR3 is 16 amino acids. V lost 3 bases and J 0 bases, leaving 11 bases between the germline ends. Germline V gene lookup returns CDR1 MNHEY and CDR2 SMNVEV (reference sequence).